The present TCR beta chain was sequenced within a study of early T cells in non-severe SARS-CoV-2 infection. The sample holds many counts of this clonotype. TCRdb re-analysed the 5' RACE reads in MiXCR, keeping a single row per CDR3 protein. The profile shows roughly 66,000 distinct CDR3 sequences, approximately 9.2% of them singletons. Germline assignment: CDR1 SGHTA and CDR2 FQGTGA. This CDR3 is 14 amino acids long. V lost 5 bases to trimming and J lost 4 bases, with 11 bases between them. The clonotype was recovered from an adult who was a healthcare worker with PCR-confirmed SARS-CoV-2 infection or an uninfected control (not recorded which). Input material: whole blood. This chain links TRBV7-3 with TRBJ2-2; perhaps TRBD1 as D (5 bases). The DNA for the CDR3 is TGTGCCAGCAGCGTCCAGGGATTCACCGGGGAGCTGTTTTTT. It translates to CASSVQGFTGELFF.